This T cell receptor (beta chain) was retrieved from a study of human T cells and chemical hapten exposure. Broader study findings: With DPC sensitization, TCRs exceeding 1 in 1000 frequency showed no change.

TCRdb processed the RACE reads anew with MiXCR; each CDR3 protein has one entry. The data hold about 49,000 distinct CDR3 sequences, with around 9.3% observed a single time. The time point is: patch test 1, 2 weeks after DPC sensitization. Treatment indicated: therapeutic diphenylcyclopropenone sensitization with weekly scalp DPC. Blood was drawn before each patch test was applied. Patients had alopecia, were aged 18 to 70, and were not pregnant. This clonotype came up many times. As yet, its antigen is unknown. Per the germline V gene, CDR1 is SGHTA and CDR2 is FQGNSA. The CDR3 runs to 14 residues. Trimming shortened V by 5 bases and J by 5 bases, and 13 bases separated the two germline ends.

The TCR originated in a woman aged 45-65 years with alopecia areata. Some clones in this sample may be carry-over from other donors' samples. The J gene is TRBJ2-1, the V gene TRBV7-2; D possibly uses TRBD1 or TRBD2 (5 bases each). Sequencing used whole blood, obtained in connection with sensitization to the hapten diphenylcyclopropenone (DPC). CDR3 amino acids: CASSVGPNHNEQFF. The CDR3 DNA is TGTGCCAGCAGCGTGGGACCAAACCACAATGAGCAGTTCTTC.